This entry lists 3 T cell receptor beta chains sequenced from one sample in a study of T cells after yellow fever vaccination. One entry per CDR3 protein results from TCRdb running MiXCR on the 5' RACE reads. The sample includes 200,000 to 250,000 distinct CDR3 sequences, less than 3.5% of them seen just once. The material was CD4+ T cells sorted from PBMCs, obtained 10 days after the yellow fever booster vaccination. The receptor source for this set is a man between 18 and 35 years old who received the YFV17D yellow fever vaccine.

The chain employs TRBV7-9 and TRBJ1-3; 9 bases match TRBD1. Germline CDR1 SEHNR, CDR2 FQNEAQ (reference sequence). This CDR3 comprises 15 residues. The trim removed 0 bases at V and 12 bases at J, leaving 9 bases unmatched. CDR3 sequence (DNA): TGTGCCAGCAGCTTAGCAAGCGGGACAGGGCGAAGCATATATTTT. It specifies CASSLASGTGRSIYF.

The chain is built from TRBV20-1 and TRBJ2-3; 8 positions agree with TRBD2. Losses at the gene ends were 4 bases for V and 6 bases for J; bases not matched to a gene: 9. The CDR3 has 14 amino acids. Germline V gene data show CDR1 as DFQATT and CDR2 as SNEGSKA (reference sequence). Here the CDR3 DNA reads TGCAGTGCTAAGGTCGGGGGGGAAACTGATACGCAGTATTTT. Its translation: CSAKVGGETDTQYF.

In its sample, this clonotype was seen many times. The J gene is TRBJ2-3, the V gene TRBV5-5; tentative D call: TRBD2 (5 bases). V lost 5 bases and J 5 bases, leaving 12 bases between the germline ends. Germline-derived CDR1 and CDR2 are SGHKS and YYEKEE (reference sequence). CDR3 length: 13 residues. The CDR3, as DNA: TGTGCCAGCAGTTCGTCGGGAATAGATACGCAGTATTTT. It yields the protein CASSSSGIDTQYF.